What follows are 20 T cell receptor beta chains derived from one specimen sequenced in a study of PD-1 blockade in mismatch repair-deficient tumors. The repertoire was sequenced with immunoSEQ multiplex PCR; TCRdb's copy has only in-frame clones and lacks some. This table holds over 100,000 clones, more than 60% found once. The sample here was peripheral blood, taken roughly 60 weeks after starting pembrolizumab. These receptors all stem from an adult with mismatch repair-deficient cancer.

This chain uses TRBV7-3 with TRBJ2-1, with no clear D. This CDR3 is built from 12 residues. V shed 2 bases and J shed 9 bases, with 8 bases lying between them. CDR1 is SGHTA and CDR2 is FQGTGA in the germline V gene. The CDR3 DNA follows: TGTGCCAGCAGCTTATCCGGTCCTGAGCAGTTCTTC. Protein: CASSLSGPEQFF.

CDR3 residues: CASSDGPDRYISSYEQYF. Here the CDR3 DNA reads TGCGCCAGCAGTGACGGGCCCGACAGGTACATCAGCTCCTACGAGCAGTACTTC. This chain links TRBV10-2 with TRBJ2-7; perhaps TRBD1 as D (6 bases). Germline CDR1 and CDR2: WSHSY and SAAADI. The CDR3 totals 18 residues. V shed 3 bases and J shed 0 bases, with 21 bases lying between them.

This chain connects TRBV18 to TRBJ1-1; D not certain. The CDR3 totals 15 residues. Germline CDR1 KGHSH, CDR2 LQKENI. V shed 1 base and J shed 6 bases, with 15 bases lying between them. The CDR3 here is CASSPQEGRLAEAFF. CDR3 sequence (DNA): TGTGCCAGCTCACCACAGGAAGGGCGCCTGGCTGAAGCTTTCTTT.

The J gene is TRBJ1-5, the V gene TRBV2, with TRBD1 as a possible D gene (6 bases). The V end lost 5 bases, the J end lost 9 bases, and 14 bases lay between the germline ends. Per germline, CDR1 SNHLY and CDR2 FYNNEI. The CDR3 is 13 amino acids. The CDR3 nucleotides are TGTGCCAGCAGTTCCGAGGGGGGAATGCCCCAGCATTTT. It yields the protein CASSSEGGMPQHF. Full variable domain (outside the CDR3, taken from reference TRBV2 and TRBJ1-5): EPEVTQTPSHQVTQMGQEVILRCVPISNHLYFYWYRQILGQKVEFLVSFYNNEISEKSEIFDDQFSVERPDGSNFTLKIRSTKLEDSAMYFCASSSEGGMPQHFGDGTRLSIL.

The chain uses TRBV7-3 and TRBJ2-1, with TRBD2 matching 7 bases. Trimming took 6 bases from V and 0 from J; bases not matched to a gene: 8. This CDR3 has 16 amino acids. Germline V gives CDR1 SGHTA, CDR2 FQGTGA. CDR3 DNA: TGTGCCAGCAGTTCGCAGGGCGGGAGCTCCTACAATGAGCAGTTCTTC. Encoded protein: CASSSQGGSSYNEQFF.

Worth noting for this clone: One junction end does not reproduce the germline sequence, and a read error may be involved. The chain joins TRBV19 to TRBJ1-2; TRBD1 aligns across 9 bases. CDR3 size: 14 residues. Germline-derived CDR1 and CDR2 are LNHDA and SQIVND (reference sequence). CDR3 bases: TGTGCCAGTAGTGTGCCGGGACAGGGATATGACTACACCTTC. Protein: CASSVPGQGYDYTF. The full variable domain, in which reference TRBV19 and TRBJ1-2 provide the parts outside the CDR3, is DGGITQSPKYLFRKEGQNVTLSCEQNLNHDAMYWYRQDPGQGLRLIYYSQIVNDFQKGDIAEGYSVSREKKESFPLTVTSAQKNPTAFYLCASSVPGQGYDYTFGSGTRLTVV.

This sequence joins TRBV5-4 and TRBJ2-7, with D possibly being TRBD1 (5 bases). This CDR3 region has 14 residues. In germline, CDR1 is SGHNT, CDR2 YYREEE (reference sequence). V shed 4 bases and J shed 2 bases, with 13 bases lying between them. This CDR3 is CASSRGGSAYEQYF. The CDR3 region has the DNA TGTGCCAGCAGCAGGGGTGGGTCGGCCTACGAGCAGTACTTC.

Here the CDR3 reads CSALRSGSEQYF. CDR3 DNA sequence: TGCAGCGCCCTTCGGAGCGGGAGTGAGCAGTACTTC. The chain carries TRBV29-1 and TRBJ2-7; 8 bases are a match to TRBD2. Germline V lookup: CDR1 SQVTM, CDR2 ANQGSEA. The CDR3 has 12 residues. The trim removed 7 bases at V and 7 bases at J, leaving 9 bases unmatched.

This clone was found many times. The chain combines TRBV10-3 with TRBJ2-7; D gene unclear. V shed 7 bases and J shed 0 bases, with 7 bases lying between them. Germline V gene sequence: CDR1 ENHRY, CDR2 SYGVKD. The CDR3 spans 12 residues. The CDR3, as DNA: TGTGCCATCATGGGGTCCTCCTACGAGCAGTACTTC. This sequence encodes CAIMGSSYEQYF.

The J gene is TRBJ2-7, the V gene TRBV27; a possible D gene is TRBD2 (7 bases). The V end was cut by 0 bases, the J end by 6 bases, with 15 bases between. Looked up from germline, CDR1 is MNHEY and CDR2 is SMNVEV (reference sequence). The CDR3 covers 15 residues. CDR3 nucleotides: TGTGCCAGCAGTTTATCGGGGGCGGGAGTCGGCGAGCAGTACTTC. Protein product: CASSLSGAGVGEQYF.

The CDR3 DNA reads as TGTGCCAGCAGCTTGGAGTTCGGGACAGAGCGGAACAATGAGCAGTTCTTC. Amino acids: CASSLEFGTERNNEQFF. The chain couples TRBV5-4 to TRBJ2-1, with 7 bases identical to TRBD1. This CDR3 has 17 amino acids. V lost 0 bases and J lost 5; bases outside the gene matches: 11. Germline V gene lookup returns CDR1 SGHNT and CDR2 YYREEE (reference sequence).

The genes are TRBV7-9 and TRBJ2-5, with D possibly TRBD2 on 6 matching bases. Germline V lookup: CDR1 SEHNR, CDR2 FQNEAQ (reference sequence). V was clipped by 10 bases and J by 3 bases, with 12 bases between them. The length of the CDR3 is 12 residues. DNA for the CDR3: TGTGCCACCAAGACGGGAGAAGAGACCCAGTACTTC. It translates to CATKTGEETQYF.

The V call is TRBV5-1, the J call TRBJ1-5; a possible D gene is TRBD1 (5 bases). The CDR3 contains 19 residues. The V gene lost 0 bases and the J gene lost 0 bases, with 19 bases spanning the gap. CDR1 and CDR2 (germline): SGHRS, YFSETQ. CDR3 bases: TGCGCCAGCAGCTTGGAACCTGGGGACCCGCCATATAGCAATCAGCCCCAGCATTTT. Translation gives CASSLEPGDPPYSNQPQHF.

The chain carries TRBV4-3 and TRBJ2-1; TRBD2 matches 13 bases. V trimming: 3 bases; J trimming: 5 bases; junction bases outside the gene matches: 10. This CDR3 is built from 18 residues. The germline gives CDR1 LGHNA, CDR2 YSLEER. CDR3 in amino acids: CASSQGLPGTSGNNEQFF. The DNA for the CDR3 is TGCGCCAGCAGCCAGGGTCTCCCCGGGACTAGCGGGAACAATGAGCAGTTCTTC.

The chain employs TRBV4-3 and TRBJ2-7, with D perhaps TRBD2 (6 bases). Deletions cut 0 bases from V and 0 bases from J, with 12 bases between. CDR1 and CDR2 from the germline V gene are LGHNA and YSLEER. CDR3 length: 16 amino acids. CDR3 coding DNA: TGCGCCAGCAGCCAAGAGATCGGACTAAGCTCCTACGAGCAGTACTTC. This sequence encodes CASSQEIGLSSYEQYF.

The chain uses TRBV19 and TRBJ2-1; 13 bases agree with TRBD2. Germline CDR1 LNHDA, CDR2 SQIVND (reference sequence). The V and J ends lost 6 bases and 7 bases, in that order; junction bases with no gene match: 9. This CDR3 comprises 16 residues. CDR3 in amino acids: CASSPQLAGGRNEQFF. The CDR3 DNA sequence: TGTGCCAGTAGCCCCCAACTAGCGGGAGGGCGAAATGAGCAGTTCTTC. Together with reference TRBV19 and TRBJ2-1, the CDR3 gives the full variable domain: DGGITQSPKYLFRKEGQNVTLSCEQNLNHDAMYWYRQDPGQGLRLIYYSQIVNDFQKGDIAEGYSVSREKKESFPLTVTSAQKNPTAFYLCASSPQLAGGRNEQFFGPGTRLTVL.

Concerning this clone itself: This specimen includes other DNA sequences encoding the same CDR3. The rearrangement joins TRBV19 to TRBJ2-2, with a weak D call TRBD2 (6 bases). V was pared by 0 bases and J by 1 base, with 9 bases between. In germline, CDR1 is LNHDA, CDR2 SQIVND (reference sequence). The CDR3 covers 16 residues. The CDR3 region has the DNA TGTGCCAGTAGTATAGACGGGAGACGGAACACCGGGGAGCTGTTTTTT. Translated, it gives CASSIDGRRNTGELFF.

The rearrangement links TRBV27 to TRBJ2-1, with D possibly matching TRBD2 (5 bases). CDR1 is MNHEY, CDR2 SMNVEV, per germline (reference sequence). The CDR3 spans 15 residues. V was pared by 3 bases and J by 4 bases, with 13 bases between. CDR3: CASSFERPGYNEQFF. The CDR3 coding sequence is TGTGCCAGCAGTTTCGAACGGCCGGGGTACAATGAGCAGTTCTTC.

This clone was counted between two and nine times. The chain has TRBV11-3 and TRBJ2-7; D not certain. The germline V gene encodes CDR1 SGHNT and CDR2 YENEEA. Trimming cost V 5 bases and J 6 bases, with 8 bases left between them. The CDR3 sequence is 11 residues long. CDR3 amino acids: CASSQNGEQYF. The CDR3 DNA follows: TGTGCCAGCAGCCAAAATGGCGAGCAGTACTTC.

The chain is built from TRBV6-4 and TRBJ2-7; 7 bases align to TRBD2. The trim removed 2 bases at V and 2 bases at J, leaving 12 bases unmatched. Per germline, CDR1 MRHNA and CDR2 SNTAGT. The CDR3 is 17 residues long. DNA of the CDR3: TGTGCCAGCAGTGACGGGGTAGCGGGCAATATTCCCTACGAGCAGTACTTC. Encoded protein: CASSDGVAGNIPYEQYF.